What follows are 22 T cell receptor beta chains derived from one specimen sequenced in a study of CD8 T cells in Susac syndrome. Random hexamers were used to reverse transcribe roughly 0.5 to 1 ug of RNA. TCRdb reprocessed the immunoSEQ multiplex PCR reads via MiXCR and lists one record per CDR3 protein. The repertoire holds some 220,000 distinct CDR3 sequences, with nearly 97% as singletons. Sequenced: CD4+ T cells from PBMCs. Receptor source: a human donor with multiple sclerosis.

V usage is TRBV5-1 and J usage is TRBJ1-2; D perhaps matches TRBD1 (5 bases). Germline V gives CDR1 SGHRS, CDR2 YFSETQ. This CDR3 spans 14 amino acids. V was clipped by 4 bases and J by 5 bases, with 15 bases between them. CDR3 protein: CASSPTSGGYGYTF. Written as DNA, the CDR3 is TGCGCCAGCAGCCCCACCTCCGGGGGGTATGGCTACACCTTC.

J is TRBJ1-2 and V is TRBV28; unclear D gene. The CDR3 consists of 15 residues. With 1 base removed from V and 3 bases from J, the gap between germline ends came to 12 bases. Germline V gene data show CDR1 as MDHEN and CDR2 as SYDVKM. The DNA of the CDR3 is TGTGCCAGCAGTTTATATGGAGGACCAGACTATGGCTACACCTTC. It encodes CASSLYGGPDYGYTF.

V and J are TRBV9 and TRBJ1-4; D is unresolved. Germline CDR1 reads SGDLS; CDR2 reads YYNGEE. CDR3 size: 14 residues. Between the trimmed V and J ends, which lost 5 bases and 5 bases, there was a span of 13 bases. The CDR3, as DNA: TGTGCCAGCAGTGCGGGCCACCCCAATGAAAAACTGTTTTTT. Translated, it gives CASSAGHPNEKLFF.

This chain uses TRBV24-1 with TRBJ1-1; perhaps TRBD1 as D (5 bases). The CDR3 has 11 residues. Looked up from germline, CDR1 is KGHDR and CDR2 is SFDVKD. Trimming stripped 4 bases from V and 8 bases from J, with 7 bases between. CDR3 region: CATSDRQEAFF. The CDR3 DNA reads TGTGCCACCAGTGACCGACAGGAAGCTTTCTTT.

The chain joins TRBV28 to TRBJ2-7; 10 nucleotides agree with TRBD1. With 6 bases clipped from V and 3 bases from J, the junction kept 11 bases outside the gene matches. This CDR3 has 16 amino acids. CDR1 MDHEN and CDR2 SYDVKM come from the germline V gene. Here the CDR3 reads CASSWTRDRGFYEQYF. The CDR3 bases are TGTGCCAGCAGCTGGACCCGGGACAGGGGTTTCTACGAGCAGTACTTC.

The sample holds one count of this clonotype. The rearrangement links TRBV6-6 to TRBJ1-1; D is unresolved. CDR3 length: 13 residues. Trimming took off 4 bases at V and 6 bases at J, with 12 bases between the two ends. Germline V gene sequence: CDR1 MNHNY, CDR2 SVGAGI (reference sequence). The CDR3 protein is CASSSKLFPEAFF. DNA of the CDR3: TGTGCCAGCAGTTCTAAGCTTTTCCCTGAAGCTTTCTTT.

The DNA of the CDR3 is TGTGCCAGCTCTTCCGCCGCTAGTTGGGCGCGAGAGCAGTACTTC. This gives the protein CASSSAASWAREQYF. The chain is built from TRBV6-5 and TRBJ2-7; D unclear. Deletions cut 8 bases from V and 7 bases from J, with 24 bases between. The CDR3 extends over 15 amino acids. CDR1 is MNHEY and CDR2 is SVGAGI in the germline V gene.

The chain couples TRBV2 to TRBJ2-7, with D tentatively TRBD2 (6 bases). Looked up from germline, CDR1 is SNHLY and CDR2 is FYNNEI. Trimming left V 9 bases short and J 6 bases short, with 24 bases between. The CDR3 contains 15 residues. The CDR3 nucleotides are TGTGCCAGTCGGGAGAGGTTGGGCGCCTCTTTCGAGCAGTACTTC. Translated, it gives CASRERLGASFEQYF.

In nucleotides, the CDR3 is TGTGCCAGCAGCCCGACTGGGGGGGTTCGCACCGGGGAGCTGTTTTTT. It translates to CASSPTGGVRTGELFF. V usage is TRBV27 and J usage is TRBJ2-2, with 7 bases matching TRBD2. Germline loops: CDR1 MNHEY, CDR2 SMNVEV (reference sequence). V dropped 6 bases and J dropped 4; count of bases not matched to a gene: 11. This CDR3 spans 16 amino acids.

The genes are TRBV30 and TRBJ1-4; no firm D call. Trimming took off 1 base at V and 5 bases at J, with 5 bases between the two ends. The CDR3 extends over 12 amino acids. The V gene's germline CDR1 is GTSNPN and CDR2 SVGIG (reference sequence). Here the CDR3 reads CAWSDRNEKLFF. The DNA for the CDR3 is TGTGCCTGGAGTGACAGAAATGAAAAACTGTTTTTT. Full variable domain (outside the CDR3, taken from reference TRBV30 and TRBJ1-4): SQTIHQWPATLVQPVGSPLSLECTVEGTSNPNLYWYRQAAGRGLQLLFYSVGIGQISSEVPQNLSASRPQDRQFILSSKKLLLSDSGFYLCAWSDRNEKLFFGSGTQLSVL.

CDR3 sequence: CASSLNGLAVLSEQFF. In DNA form, the CDR3 reads TGTGCCAGCAGCCTGAACGGACTAGCGGTGCTTAGTGAGCAGTTCTTC. The chain combines TRBV12-3 or TRBV12-4 with TRBJ2-1; 10 bases fit TRBD2. The CDR3 consists of 16 residues. V lost 6 bases and J lost 9; bases outside the gene matches: 14.

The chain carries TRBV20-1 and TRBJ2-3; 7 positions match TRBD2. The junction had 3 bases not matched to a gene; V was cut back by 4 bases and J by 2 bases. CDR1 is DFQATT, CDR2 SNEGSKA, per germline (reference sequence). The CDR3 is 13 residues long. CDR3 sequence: CSATRGDTDTQYF. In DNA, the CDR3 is TGCAGTGCTACCCGGGGGGACACAGATACGCAGTATTTT.

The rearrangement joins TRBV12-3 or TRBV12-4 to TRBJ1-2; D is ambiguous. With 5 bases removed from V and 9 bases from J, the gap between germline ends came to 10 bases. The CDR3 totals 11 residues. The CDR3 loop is CASSPAGSYTF. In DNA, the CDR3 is TGTGCCAGCAGTCCCGCCGGAAGCTACACCTTC.

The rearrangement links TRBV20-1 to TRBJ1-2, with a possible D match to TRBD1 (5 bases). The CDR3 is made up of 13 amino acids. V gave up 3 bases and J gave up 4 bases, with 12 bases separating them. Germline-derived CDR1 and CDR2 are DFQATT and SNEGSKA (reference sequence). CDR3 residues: CSASGRVGYGYTF. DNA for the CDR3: TGCAGTGCTAGCGGCAGGGTGGGCTATGGCTACACCTTC.

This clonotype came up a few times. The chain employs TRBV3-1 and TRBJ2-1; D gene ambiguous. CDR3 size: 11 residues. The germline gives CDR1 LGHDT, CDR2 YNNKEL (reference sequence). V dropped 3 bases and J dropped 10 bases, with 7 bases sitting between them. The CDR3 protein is CASSQGLEQFF. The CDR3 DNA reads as TGTGCCAGCAGCCAGGGGTTAGAGCAGTTCTTC.

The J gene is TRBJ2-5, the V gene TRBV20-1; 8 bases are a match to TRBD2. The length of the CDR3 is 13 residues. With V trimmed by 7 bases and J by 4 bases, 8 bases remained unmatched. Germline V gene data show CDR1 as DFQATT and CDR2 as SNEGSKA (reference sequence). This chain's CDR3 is CSGRGGGPETQYF. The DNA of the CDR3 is TGCAGTGGTAGGGGCGGGGGGCCAGAGACCCAGTACTTC.

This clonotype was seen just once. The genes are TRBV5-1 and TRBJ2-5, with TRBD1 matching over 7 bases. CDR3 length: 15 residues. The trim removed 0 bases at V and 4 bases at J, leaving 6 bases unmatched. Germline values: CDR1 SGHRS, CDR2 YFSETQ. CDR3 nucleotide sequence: TGCGCCAGCAGCTTGGGGTCAGGGGGTCGAGAGACCCAGTACTTC. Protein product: CASSLGSGGRETQYF.

The CDR3 is CAWRATTSGHTDTQYF. For the CDR3, the DNA is TGTGCCTGGAGGGCAACGACTAGCGGACACACAGATACGCAGTATTTT. The rearrangement joins TRBV30 to TRBJ2-3; 9 bases align to TRBD2. Trimming at V came to 3 bases and at J to 2 bases, leaving 9 bases not matched to a gene. This CDR3 comprises 16 residues. Germline values: CDR1 GTSNPN, CDR2 SVGIG (reference sequence).

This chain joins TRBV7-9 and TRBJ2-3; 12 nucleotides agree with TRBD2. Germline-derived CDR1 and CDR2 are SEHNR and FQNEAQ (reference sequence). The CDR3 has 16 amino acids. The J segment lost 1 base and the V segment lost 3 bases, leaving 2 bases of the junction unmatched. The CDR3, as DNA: TGTGCCAGCAGCTTCCGGACTAGCGGGGGCACAGATACGCAGTATTTT. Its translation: CASSFRTSGGTDTQYF.

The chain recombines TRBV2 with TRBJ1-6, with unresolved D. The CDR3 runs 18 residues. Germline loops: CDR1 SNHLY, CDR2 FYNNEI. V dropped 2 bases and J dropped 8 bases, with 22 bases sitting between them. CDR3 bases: TGTGCCAGCAGTGAAACCCGTCTAGGAGCCGGATTGGATTCACCCCTCCACTTT. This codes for CASSETRLGAGLDSPLHF.

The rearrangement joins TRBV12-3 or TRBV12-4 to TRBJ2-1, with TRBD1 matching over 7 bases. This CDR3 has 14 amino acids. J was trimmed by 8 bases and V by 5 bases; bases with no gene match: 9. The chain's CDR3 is CASSTHRGAHEQFF. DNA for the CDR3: TGTGCCAGCAGTACACACAGGGGAGCCCATGAGCAGTTCTTC.

The DNA of the CDR3 is TGCAGTGCTGGGGGATGGGCGGGGGCGCCGCTAGGTACCCAGTACTTC. This translates into CSAGGWAGAPLGTQYF. The rearrangement links TRBV20-1 to TRBJ2-5, with a possible D match to TRBD2 (7 bases). Germline-derived CDR1 and CDR2 are DFQATT and SNEGSKA (reference sequence). The ends were cut back, 5 bases at V and 8 bases at J, with 27 bases in the middle. This CDR3 has 16 residues.